Listed below are T cell receptor beta chains from one sample, sequenced in a study of cytomegalovirus exposure and HLA in healthy donors. Produced via immunoSEQ multiplex PCR; TCRdb's table is partial and in-frame only. Altogether tens of thousands of clones are present, about 69% being singletons, with the ten largest covering 15% to 20%. What was sequenced was PBMCs. The receptors here all came from a woman aged 40 to 50 in good health and CMV-seropositive. CDR3s include the opening cysteine and the closing phenylalanine or tryptophan. Fields, in order: D gene, CDR3 length, J gene, V gene, clone size, CDR3 protein, CDR3 DNA. A D gene is named only where the DNA matches it firmly. Clone size is not always given. Where it is, it says once, few, many or a class for expanded clones.

D gene: TRBD2
CDR3 length: 13
J gene: TRBJ2-1
V gene: TRBV5-1
clone size: .
CDR3 protein: CASSQREVNEQFF
CDR3 DNA: TGCGCCAGCAGTCAGCGGGAGGTCAATGAGCAGTTCTTC

D gene: TRBD2
CDR3 length: 13
J gene: TRBJ2-1
V gene: TRBV5-1
clone size: .
CDR3 protein: CASAGGGYNEQFF
CDR3 DNA: TGCGCCAGCGCCGGGGGGGGCTACAATGAGCAGTTCTTC

D gene: .
CDR3 length: 16
J gene: TRBJ2-3
V gene: TRBV5-4
clone size: .
CDR3 protein: CASSYRGPGGRDTQYF
CDR3 DNA: TGTGCCAGCAGCTACAGGGGGCCGGGGGGGAGGGATACGCAGTATTTT

D gene: .
CDR3 length: 14
J gene: TRBJ2-3
V gene: TRBV5-4
clone size: .
CDR3 protein: CASSAGTPGDTQYF
CDR3 DNA: TGTGCCAGCAGCGCCGGGACTCCCGGGGATACGCAGTATTTT

D gene: TRBD2
CDR3 length: 17
J gene: TRBJ2-3
V gene: TRBV4-3
clone size: many
CDR3 protein: CASSQGSGGAFTDTQYF
CDR3 DNA: TGCGCCAGCAGCCAAGGTAGCGGGGGGGCCTTCACAGATACGCAGTATTTT

D gene: TRBD1
CDR3 length: 15
J gene: TRBJ2-1
V gene: TRBV27
clone size: .
CDR3 protein: CASGQGQSSYNEQFF
CDR3 DNA: TGTGCCAGCGGCCAGGGACAGAGCTCCTACAATGAGCAGTTCTTC

D gene: TRBD1
CDR3 length: 16
J gene: TRBJ2-7
V gene: TRBV5-6
clone size: .
CDR3 protein: CASSFWTGDITYEQYF
CDR3 DNA: TGTGCCAGCAGCTTCTGGACAGGGGATATCACCTACGAGCAGTACTTC

D gene: .
CDR3 length: 18
J gene: TRBJ1-5
V gene: TRBV12-5
clone size: .
CDR3 protein: CASGPKREQVHSNQPQHF
CDR3 DNA: TGTGCTAGTGGGCCAAAAAGGGAACAGGTTCATAGCAATCAGCCCCAGCATTTT

D gene: .
CDR3 length: 15
J gene: TRBJ1-6
V gene: TRBV5-4
clone size: .
CDR3 protein: CASSNPGPDNSPLHF
CDR3 DNA: TGTGCCAGCAGCAACCCAGGGCCCGATAATTCACCCCTCCACTTT

D gene: TRBD2
CDR3 length: 15
J gene: TRBJ2-5
V gene: TRBV5-1
clone size: .
CDR3 protein: CASSLAGGPKETQYF
CDR3 DNA: TGCGCCAGCAGCCTAGCGGGGGGGCCTAAAGAGACCCAGTACTTC

D gene: .
CDR3 length: 13
J gene: TRBJ1-1
V gene: TRBV7-2
clone size: .
CDR3 protein: CASSLGRNTEAFF
CDR3 DNA: TGTGCCAGCAGCTTAGGGAGAAACACTGAAGCTTTCTTT

D gene: TRBD2
CDR3 length: 17
J gene: TRBJ2-3
V gene: TRBV7-7
clone size: .
CDR3 protein: CASSSGLAGVDPDTQYF
CDR3 DNA: TGTGCTAGCAGCTCCGGACTAGCGGGGGTAGATCCCGATACGCAGTATTTT

D gene: TRBD1
CDR3 length: 16
J gene: TRBJ1-2
V gene: TRBV4-1
clone size: once
CDR3 protein: CASSQEPRDRGLSYTF
CDR3 DNA: TGCGCCAGCAGCCAAGAACCGCGGGACAGGGGGCTTAGCTACACCTTC

D gene: .
CDR3 length: 16
J gene: TRBJ2-2
V gene: TRBV7-9
clone size: .
CDR3 protein: CASSPRGGRNTGELFF
CDR3 DNA: TGTGCCAGCAGCCCCCGTGGGGGGAGGAACACCGGGGAGCTGTTTTTT

D gene: .
CDR3 length: 16
J gene: TRBJ1-2
V gene: TRBV27
clone size: few
CDR3 protein: CASTPLFSGSAYGYTF
CDR3 DNA: TGTGCCAGCACCCCGCTGTTCTCCGGGAGCGCCTATGGCTACACCTTC

D gene: TRBD1
CDR3 length: 13
J gene: TRBJ2-7
V gene: TRBV28
clone size: .
CDR3 protein: CATVGQGYYEQYF
CDR3 DNA: TGTGCCACCGTAGGACAGGGCTACTACGAGCAGTACTTC